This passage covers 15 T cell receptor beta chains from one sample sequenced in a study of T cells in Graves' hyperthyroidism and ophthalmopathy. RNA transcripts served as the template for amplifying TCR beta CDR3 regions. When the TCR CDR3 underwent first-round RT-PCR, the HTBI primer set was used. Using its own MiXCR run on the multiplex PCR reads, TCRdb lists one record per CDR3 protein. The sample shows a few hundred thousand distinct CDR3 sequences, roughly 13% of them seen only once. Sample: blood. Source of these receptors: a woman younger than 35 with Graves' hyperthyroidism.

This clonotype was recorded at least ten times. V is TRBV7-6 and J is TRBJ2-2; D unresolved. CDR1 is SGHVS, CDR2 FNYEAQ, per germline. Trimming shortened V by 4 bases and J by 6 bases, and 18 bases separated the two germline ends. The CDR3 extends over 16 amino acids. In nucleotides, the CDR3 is TGTGCCAGCAGCTCCTTCGGCGGCTCGTTCTCCGGGGAGCTGTTTTTT. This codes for CASSSFGGSFSGELFF.

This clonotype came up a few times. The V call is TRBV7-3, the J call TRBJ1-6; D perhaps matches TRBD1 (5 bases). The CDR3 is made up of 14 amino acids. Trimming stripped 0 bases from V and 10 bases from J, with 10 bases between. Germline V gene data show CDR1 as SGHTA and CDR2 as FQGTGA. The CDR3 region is CASSLTGAASPLHF. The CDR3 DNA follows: TGTGCCAGCAGCTTAACCGGGGCCGCGTCACCCCTCCACTTT.

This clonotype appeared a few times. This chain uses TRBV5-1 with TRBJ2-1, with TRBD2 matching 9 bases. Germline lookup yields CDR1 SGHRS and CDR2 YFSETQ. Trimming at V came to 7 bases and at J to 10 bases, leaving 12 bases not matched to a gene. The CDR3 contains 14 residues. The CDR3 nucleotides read TGCGCCAGCGTAGCTAGCGGGATTGAGGGCGAGCAGTTCTTC. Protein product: CASVASGIEGEQFF.

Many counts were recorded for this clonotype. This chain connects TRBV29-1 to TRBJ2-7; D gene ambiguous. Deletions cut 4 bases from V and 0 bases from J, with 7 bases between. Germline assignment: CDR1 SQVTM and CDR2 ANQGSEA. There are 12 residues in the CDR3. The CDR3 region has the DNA TGCAGCGTTGTCGGCGGCTCCTACGAGCAGTACTTC. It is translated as CSVVGGSYEQYF.

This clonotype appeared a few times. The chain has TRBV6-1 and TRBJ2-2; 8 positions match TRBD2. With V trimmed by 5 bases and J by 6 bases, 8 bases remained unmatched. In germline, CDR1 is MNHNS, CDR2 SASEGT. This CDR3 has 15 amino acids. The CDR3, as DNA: TGTGCCAGCAGTCCCGGGGGGGGGCTAGCCGGGGAGCTGTTTTTT. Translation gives CASSPGGGLAGELFF.

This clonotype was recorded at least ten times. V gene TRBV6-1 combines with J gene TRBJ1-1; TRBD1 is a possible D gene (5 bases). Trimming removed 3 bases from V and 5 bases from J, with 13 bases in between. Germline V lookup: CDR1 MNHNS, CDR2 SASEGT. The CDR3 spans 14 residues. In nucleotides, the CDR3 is TGTGCCAGCAGTGACGTCGCGGGGGGGACTGAAGCTTTCTTT. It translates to CASSDVAGGTEAFF.

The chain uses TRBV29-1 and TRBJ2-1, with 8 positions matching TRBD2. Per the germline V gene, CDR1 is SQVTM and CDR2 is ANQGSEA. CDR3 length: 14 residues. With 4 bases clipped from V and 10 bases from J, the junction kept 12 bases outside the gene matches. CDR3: CSVVRERESLEQFF. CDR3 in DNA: TGCAGCGTTGTAAGGGAGCGGGAGAGCTTGGAGCAGTTCTTC.

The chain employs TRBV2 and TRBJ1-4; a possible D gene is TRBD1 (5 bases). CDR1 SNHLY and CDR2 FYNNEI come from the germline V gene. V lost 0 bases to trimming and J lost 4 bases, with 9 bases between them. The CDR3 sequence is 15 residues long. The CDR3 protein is CASSEASGSNEKLFF. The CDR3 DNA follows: TGTGCCAGCAGTGAAGCGTCAGGGAGTAATGAAAAACTGTTTTTT.

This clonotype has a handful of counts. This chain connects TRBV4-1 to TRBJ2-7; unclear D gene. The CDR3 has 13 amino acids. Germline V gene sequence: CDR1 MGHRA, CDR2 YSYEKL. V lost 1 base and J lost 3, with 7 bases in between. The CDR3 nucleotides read TGCGCCAGCAGCCAAGCTCGCAGCTACGAGCAGTACTTC. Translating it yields CASSQARSYEQYF.

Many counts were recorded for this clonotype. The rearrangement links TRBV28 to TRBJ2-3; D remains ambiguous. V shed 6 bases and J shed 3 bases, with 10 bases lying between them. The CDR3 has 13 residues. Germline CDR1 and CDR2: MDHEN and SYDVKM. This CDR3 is CASSLSGTDTQYF. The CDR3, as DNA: TGTGCCAGCAGCCTCTCCGGGACAGATACGCAGTATTTT. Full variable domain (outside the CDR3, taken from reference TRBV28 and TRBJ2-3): DVKVTQSSRYLVKRTGEKVFLECVQDMDHENMFWYRQDPGLGLRLIYFSYDVKMKEKGDIPEGYSVSREKKERFSLILESASTNQTSMYLCASSLSGTDTQYFGPGTRLTVL.

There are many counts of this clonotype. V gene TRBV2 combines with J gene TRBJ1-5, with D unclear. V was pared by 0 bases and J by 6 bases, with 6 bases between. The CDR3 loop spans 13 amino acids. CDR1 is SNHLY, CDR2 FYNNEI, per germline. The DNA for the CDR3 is TGTGCCAGCAGTGAAGCGTGGGGTCAGCCCCAGCATTTT. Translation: CASSEAWGQPQHF.

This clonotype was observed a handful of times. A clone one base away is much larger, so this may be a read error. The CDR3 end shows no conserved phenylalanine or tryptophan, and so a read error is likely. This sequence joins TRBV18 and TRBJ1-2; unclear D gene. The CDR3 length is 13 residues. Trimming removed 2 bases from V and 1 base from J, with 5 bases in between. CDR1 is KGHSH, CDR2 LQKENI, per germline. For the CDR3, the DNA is TGTGCCAGCTCACCAAGGAATAACTATGGCTACACCCTC. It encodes CASSPRNNYGYTL.

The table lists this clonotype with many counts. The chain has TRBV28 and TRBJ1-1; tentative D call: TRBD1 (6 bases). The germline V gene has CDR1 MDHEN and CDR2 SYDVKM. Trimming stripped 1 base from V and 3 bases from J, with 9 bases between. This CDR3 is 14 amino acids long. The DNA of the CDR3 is TGTGCCAGCAGTTTATTAGGGGGAGACACTGAAGCTTTCTTT. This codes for CASSLLGGDTEAFF.

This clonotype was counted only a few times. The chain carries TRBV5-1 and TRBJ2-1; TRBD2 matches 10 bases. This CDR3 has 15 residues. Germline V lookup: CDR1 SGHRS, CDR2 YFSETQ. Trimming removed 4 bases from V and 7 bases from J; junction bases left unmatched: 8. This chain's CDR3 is CASSPSGRARNEQFF. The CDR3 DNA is TGCGCCAGCAGCCCCAGCGGGAGGGCCCGAAATGAGCAGTTCTTC.

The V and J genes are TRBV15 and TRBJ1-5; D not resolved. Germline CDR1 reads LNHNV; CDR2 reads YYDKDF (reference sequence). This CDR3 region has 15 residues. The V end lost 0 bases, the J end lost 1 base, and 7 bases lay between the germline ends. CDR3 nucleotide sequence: TGTGCCACCAGCAGAGATCTGGGGAGCAATCAGCCCCAGCATTTT. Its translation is CATSRDLGSNQPQHF.